One and the same sample provided the 5 T cell receptor beta chains below, sequenced in a study of blood T cell repertoires in COVID-19. Data came from immunoSEQ multiplex PCR; TCRdb stores just in-frame clones and leaves some out. The sample lists about 170,000 clones; over 80% were seen once. Sequencing was done on a sample of peripheral blood. All receptors come from a man between 25 and 39 years old with COVID-19, enrolled during active disease.

This clone has just a few counts. The chain employs TRBV3-1 (or the pseudogene TRBV3-2) and TRBJ1-5; D gene unclear. The CDR3 covers 16 residues. V was clipped by 0 bases and J by 0 bases, with 9 bases between them. Germline assignment: CDR1 LGHDT and CDR2 YNNKEL (reference sequence). In nucleotides, the CDR3 is TGTGCCAGCAGCCAAGATGCGGGTTATAGCAATCAGCCCCAGCATTTT. Translated: CASSQDAGYSNQPQHF.

The DNA for the CDR3 is TGTGCCATCAGTGCGACTAGCGTTAGGTCAGATACGCAGTATTTT. This gives the protein CAISATSVRSDTQYF. The V and J genes are TRBV10-3 and TRBJ2-3; TRBD2 matches 8 bases. CDR1 is ENHRY and CDR2 is SYGVKD in the germline V gene. The CDR3 is 15 amino acids. The V segment lost 4 bases and the J segment 4 bases; nucleotides outside the gene matches: 7.

The chain uses TRBV15 and TRBJ2-7; 11 nucleotides agree with TRBD1. With 0 bases clipped from V and 3 bases from J, the junction kept 1 base outside the gene matches. The CDR3 contains 15 residues. Germline V gene lookup returns CDR1 LNHNV and CDR2 YYDKDF (reference sequence). CDR3 in amino acids: CATSRDGTGGYEQYF. The CDR3 DNA reads as TGTGCCACCAGCAGAGATGGGACAGGGGGCTACGAGCAGTACTTC.

The chain combines TRBV19 with TRBJ2-1; D remains unclear. The germline CDR1 and CDR2 sequences are LNHDA and SQIVND (reference sequence). The V and J ends lost 2 bases and 2 bases respectively, with 7 bases between them. There are 14 residues in the CDR3. The CDR3 spells CASSITDAYNEQFF. Here the CDR3 DNA reads TGTGCCAGTAGTATAACTGATGCCTACAATGAGCAGTTCTTC.

This clone was seen a single time. V and J are TRBV5-1 and TRBJ2-1; no reliable D call. This CDR3 has 14 amino acids. Germline V gene lookup returns CDR1 SGHRS and CDR2 YFSETQ. The ends were cut back, 4 bases at V and 6 bases at J, with 14 bases in the middle. The CDR3 bases are TGCGCCAGCAGCGCAGAAGAAATGTTCAATGAGCAGTTCTTC. It specifies CASSAEEMFNEQFF.